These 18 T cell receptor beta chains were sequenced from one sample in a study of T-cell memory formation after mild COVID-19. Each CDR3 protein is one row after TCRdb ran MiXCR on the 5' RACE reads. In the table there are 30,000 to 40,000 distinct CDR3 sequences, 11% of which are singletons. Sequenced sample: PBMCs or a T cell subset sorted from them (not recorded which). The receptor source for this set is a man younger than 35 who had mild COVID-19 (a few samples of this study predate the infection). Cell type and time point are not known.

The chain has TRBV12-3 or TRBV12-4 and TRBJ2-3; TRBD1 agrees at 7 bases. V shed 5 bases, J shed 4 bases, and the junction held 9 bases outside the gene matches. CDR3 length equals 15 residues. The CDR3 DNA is TGTGCCAGCAGTCCCCCAGGGGGTAGGGCAGATACGCAGTATTTT. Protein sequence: CASSPPGGRADTQYF.

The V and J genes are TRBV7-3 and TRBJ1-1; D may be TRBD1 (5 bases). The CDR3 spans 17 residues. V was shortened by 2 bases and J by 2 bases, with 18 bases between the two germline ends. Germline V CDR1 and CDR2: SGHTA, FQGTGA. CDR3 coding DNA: TGTGCCAGCAGCTTAGGGGGATCTGGAGGGAGCAACACTGAAGCTTTCTTT. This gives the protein CASSLGGSGGSNTEAFF.

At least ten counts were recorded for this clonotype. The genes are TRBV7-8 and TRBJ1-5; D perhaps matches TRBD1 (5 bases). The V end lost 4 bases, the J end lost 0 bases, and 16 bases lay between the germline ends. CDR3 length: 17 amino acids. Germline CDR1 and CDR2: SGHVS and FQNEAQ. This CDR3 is CASSSRRTGNSNQPQHF. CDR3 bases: TGTGCCAGCAGCTCGAGACGTACAGGCAATAGCAATCAGCCCCAGCATTTT.

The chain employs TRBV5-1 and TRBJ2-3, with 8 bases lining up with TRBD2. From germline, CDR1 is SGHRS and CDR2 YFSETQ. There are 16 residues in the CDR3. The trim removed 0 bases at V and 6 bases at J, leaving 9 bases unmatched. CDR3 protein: CASSLAVSGGSDTQYF. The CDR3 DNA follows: TGCGCCAGCAGCTTGGCCGTCAGCGGGGGTTCCGATACGCAGTATTTT.

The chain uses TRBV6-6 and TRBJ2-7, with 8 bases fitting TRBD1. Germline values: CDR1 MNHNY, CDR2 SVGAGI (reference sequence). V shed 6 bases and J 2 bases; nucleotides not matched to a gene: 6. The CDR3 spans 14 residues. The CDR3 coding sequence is TGTGCCAGCAGGTCCTCGGACAGGGCCTACGAGCAGTACGTC. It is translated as CASRSSDRAYEQYV.

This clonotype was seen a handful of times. CDR3 amino acids: CASSQETGVSTDTQYF. The DNA of the CDR3 is TGCGCCAGCAGCCAAGAAACAGGGGTCTCAACAGATACGCAGTATTTT. The chain links TRBV4-1 to TRBJ2-3, with 7 positions matching TRBD1. CDR3 size: 16 residues. With V trimmed by 0 bases and J by 3 bases, 6 bases remained unmatched. Germline V gene data show CDR1 as MGHRA and CDR2 as YSYEKL.

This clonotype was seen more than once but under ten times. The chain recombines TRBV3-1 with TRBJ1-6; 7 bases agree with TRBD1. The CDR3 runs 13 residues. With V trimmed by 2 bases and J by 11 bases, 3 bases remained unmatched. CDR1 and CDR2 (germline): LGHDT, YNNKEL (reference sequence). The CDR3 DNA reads TGTGCCAGCAGCCAAAGGACAGGTGCACCCCTCCACTTT. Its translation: CASSQRTGAPLHF.

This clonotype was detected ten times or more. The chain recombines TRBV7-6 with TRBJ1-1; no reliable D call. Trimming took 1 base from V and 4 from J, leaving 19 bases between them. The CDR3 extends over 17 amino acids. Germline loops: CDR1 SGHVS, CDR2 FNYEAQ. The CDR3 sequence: CASSLVGYGSVGTEAFF. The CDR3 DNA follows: TGTGCCAGCAGCTTAGTGGGATATGGTAGTGTGGGCACTGAAGCTTTCTTT.

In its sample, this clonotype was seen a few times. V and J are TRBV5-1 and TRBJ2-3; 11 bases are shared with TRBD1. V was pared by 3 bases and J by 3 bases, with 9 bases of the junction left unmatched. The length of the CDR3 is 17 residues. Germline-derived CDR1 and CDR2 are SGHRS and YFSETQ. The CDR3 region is CASSSSTGTGGTDTQYF. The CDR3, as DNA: TGCGCCAGCAGCTCCTCGACCGGGACAGGGGGTACAGATACGCAGTATTTT.

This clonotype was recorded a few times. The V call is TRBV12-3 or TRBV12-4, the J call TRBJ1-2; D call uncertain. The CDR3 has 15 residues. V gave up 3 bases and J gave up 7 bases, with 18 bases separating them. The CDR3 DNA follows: TGTGCCAGCAGTTTCAGACTAACCGCCAGACTTGGCTACACCTTC. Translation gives CASSFRLTARLGYTF.

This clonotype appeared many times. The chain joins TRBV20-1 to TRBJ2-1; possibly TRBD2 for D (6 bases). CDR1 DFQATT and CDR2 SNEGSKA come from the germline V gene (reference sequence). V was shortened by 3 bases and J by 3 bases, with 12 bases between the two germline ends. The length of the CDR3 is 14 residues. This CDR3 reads CSASGTAYYNEQFF. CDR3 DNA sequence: TGCAGTGCTAGTGGGACTGCATACTACAATGAGCAGTTCTTC.

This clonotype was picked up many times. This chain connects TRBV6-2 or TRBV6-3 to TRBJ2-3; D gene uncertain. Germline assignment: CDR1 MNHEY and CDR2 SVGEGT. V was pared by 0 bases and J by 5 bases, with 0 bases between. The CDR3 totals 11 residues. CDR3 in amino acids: CASSYSDTQYF. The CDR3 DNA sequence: TGTGCCAGCAGTTACTCAGATACGCAGTATTTT.

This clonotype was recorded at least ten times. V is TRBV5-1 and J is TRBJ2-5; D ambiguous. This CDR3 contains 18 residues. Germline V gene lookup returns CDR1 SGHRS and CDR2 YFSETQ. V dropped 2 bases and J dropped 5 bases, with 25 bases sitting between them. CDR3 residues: CASSLDPWTALGYETQYF. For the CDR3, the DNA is TGCGCCAGCAGCTTAGACCCCTGGACCGCCCTGGGGTACGAGACCCAGTACTTC.

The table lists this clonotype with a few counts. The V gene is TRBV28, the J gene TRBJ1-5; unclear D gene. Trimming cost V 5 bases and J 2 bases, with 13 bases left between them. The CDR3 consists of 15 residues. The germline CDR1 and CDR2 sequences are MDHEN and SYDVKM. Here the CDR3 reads CASSPPNLGNQPQHF. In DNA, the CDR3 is TGTGCCAGCAGTCCCCCCAATTTGGGCAATCAGCCCCAGCATTTT.

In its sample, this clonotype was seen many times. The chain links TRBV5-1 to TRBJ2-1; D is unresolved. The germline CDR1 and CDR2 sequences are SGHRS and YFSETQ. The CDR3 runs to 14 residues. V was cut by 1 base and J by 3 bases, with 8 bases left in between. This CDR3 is CASSLHGNYNEQFF. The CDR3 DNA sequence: TGCGCCAGCAGCTTGCATGGGAACTACAATGAGCAGTTCTTC.

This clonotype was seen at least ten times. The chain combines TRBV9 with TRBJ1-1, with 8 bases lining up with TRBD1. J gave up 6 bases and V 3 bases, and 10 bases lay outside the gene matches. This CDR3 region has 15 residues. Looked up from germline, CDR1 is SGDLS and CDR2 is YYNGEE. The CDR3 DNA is TGTGCCAGCAGCGATTCTGACAGGGGTCTCGCTGAAGCTTTCTTT. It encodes CASSDSDRGLAEAFF. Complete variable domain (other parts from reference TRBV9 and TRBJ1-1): DSGVTQTPKHLITATGQRVTLRCSPRSGDLSVYWYQQSLDQGLQFLIQYYNGEERAKGNILERFSAQQFPDLHSELNLSSLELGDSALYFCASSDSDRGLAEAFFGQGTRLTVV.

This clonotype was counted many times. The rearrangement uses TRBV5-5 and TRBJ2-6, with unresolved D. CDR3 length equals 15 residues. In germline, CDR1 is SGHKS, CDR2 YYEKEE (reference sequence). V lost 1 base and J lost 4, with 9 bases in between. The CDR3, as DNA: TGTGCCAGCAGCTTGTTAGGCGCAGGGGCCAACGTCCTGACTTTC. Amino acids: CASSLLGAGANVLTF.

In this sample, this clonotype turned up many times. CDR3 sequence reads: CASSPNPGQGMGLYNEQFF. The CDR3 bases are TGTGCCAGCAGCCCCAACCCGGGACAGGGGATGGGCCTTTACAATGAGCAGTTCTTC. The chain links TRBV11-2 to TRBJ2-1; 10 positions agree with TRBD1. The ends lost 5 bases at V and 4 bases at J; junction bases unmatched: 17. From germline, CDR1 is SGHAT and CDR2 FQNNGV. The CDR3 totals 19 residues.